The following is a TCR beta chain sequence with its context. The data were obtained in a study of cytomegalovirus exposure and HLA in healthy donors. Overall study: Samples from HLA-typed donors yielded about 85 million unique TCRs in an early data release.

The germline V and J ends were trimmed by 3 bases and 0 bases, with 2 bases remaining between them. The length of the CDR3 is 13 residues. The V gene's germline CDR1 is SGHDN and CDR2 FVKESK. PCR used 60 Vbeta primers and 13 Jbeta primers. Libraries were prepared by immunoSEQ multiplex PCR; TCRdb keeps only in-frame clonotypes and omits some of them. Here the sample spans around 200,000 clones, 70% to 90% being singletons. The rearrangement uses TRBV14 and TRBJ2-2, with D uncertain. The specimen was PBMCs. The origin of this receptor is a woman aged 25 to 39 in good health and CMV-seronegative. This CDR3 reads CASSHTNTGELFF. CDR3 DNA: TGTGCCAGCAGCCATACGAACACCGGGGAGCTGTTTTTT.